The subject of this entry is one T cell receptor beta chain. No antigen is known for it. This specimen comes from a study of CD8 T cells in ankylosing spondylitis. CDR3 length equals 15 residues. Trimming cost V 2 bases and J 7 bases, with 12 bases left between them. The germline gives CDR1 MNHEY, CDR2 SMNVEV (reference sequence). Broader study findings: A TCR beta motif made of fewer than ten highly homologous variants seemed typical of ankylosing spondylitis blood.

TCRdb re-called the 5' RACE reads through MiXCR, storing one row per CDR3 protein. The repertoire consists of about 450,000 distinct CDR3 sequences, with roughly 26% occurring once and the leading ten covering about 1%. The chain carries TRBV27 and TRBJ1-6, with a tentative D call TRBD1 (6 bases). The receptor was derived from a male donor with ankylosing spondylitis. Sequenced: blood, either unsorted or a sorted T cell fraction (not recorded which). The CDR3 is CASSLRGRGNSPLHF. The CDR3, as DNA: TGTGCCAGCAGTTTAAGGGGAAGGGGGAATTCACCCCTCCACTTT.